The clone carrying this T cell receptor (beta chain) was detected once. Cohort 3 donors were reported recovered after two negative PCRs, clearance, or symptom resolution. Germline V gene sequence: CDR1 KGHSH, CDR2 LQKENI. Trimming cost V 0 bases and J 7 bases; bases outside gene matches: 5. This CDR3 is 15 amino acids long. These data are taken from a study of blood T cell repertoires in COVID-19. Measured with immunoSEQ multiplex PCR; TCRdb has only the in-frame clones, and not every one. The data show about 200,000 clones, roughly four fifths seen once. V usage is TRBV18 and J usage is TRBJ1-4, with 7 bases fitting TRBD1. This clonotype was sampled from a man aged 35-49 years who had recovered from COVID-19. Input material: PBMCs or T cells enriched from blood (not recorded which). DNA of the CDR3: TGTGCCAGCTCACCACCCGGCAGGGGGGCTGAAAAACTGTTTTTT. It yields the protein CASSPPGRGAEKLFF.